Shown below are 20 T cell receptor beta chains from a single sample sequenced in a study of T cell changes during pregnancy in multiple sclerosis. Libraries were prepared by immunoSEQ multiplex PCR; TCRdb keeps only in-frame clonotypes and omits some of them. The table lists about 50,000 clones, over 80% of them singletons. The material was CD4+ T cells from peripheral blood mononuclear cells, obtained in the third trimester of pregnancy. These receptors came from a female donor with multiple sclerosis, enrolled in a pregnancy study.

The rearrangement links TRBV6-5 to TRBJ2-1, with a tentative D call TRBD2 (6 bases). V was clipped by 2 bases and J by 5 bases, with 16 bases between them. Germline V gives CDR1 MNHEY, CDR2 SVGAGI. The CDR3 is 16 amino acids. The DNA for the CDR3 is TGTGCCAGCAGTTACCTTGGAGGGCGACGGAACAATGAGCAGTTCTTC. Translation gives CASSYLGGRRNNEQFF.

This clone is categorized as large. The junction departs from germline at one end; a sequencing error may be responsible. The chain links TRBV2 to TRBJ1-4; 9 nucleotides line up with TRBD1. The CDR3 length is 12 residues. Germline CDR1 is SNHLY and CDR2 is FYNNEI. Here the CDR3 DNA reads TGTGCCAGCGGGCGACAGGGGGAAATCTCCCACTTT. It is translated as CASGRQGEISHF.

The genes are TRBV19 and TRBJ1-2, with D perhaps matching TRBD1 (6 bases). Trimming left V 7 bases short and J 4 bases short, with 13 bases between. CDR3 size: 13 residues. The germline V gene has CDR1 LNHDA and CDR2 SQIVND (reference sequence). The CDR3 is CASIKSRGYGYTF. CDR3 DNA sequence: TGTGCCAGTATTAAGTCCAGGGGCTATGGCTACACCTTC.

The chain recombines TRBV5-1 with TRBJ1-2; tentatively, D is TRBD1 (5 bases). Germline CDR1 and CDR2: SGHRS and YFSETQ. Trimming took off 0 bases at V and 3 bases at J, with 12 bases between the two ends. The length of the CDR3 is 15 residues. CDR3 sequence: CASSLGQGRDYGYTF. The CDR3 DNA is TGCGCCAGCAGCTTGGGCCAGGGCAGGGACTATGGCTACACCTTC.

The chain employs TRBV5-4 and TRBJ2-3; 16 positions match TRBD2. In germline, CDR1 is SGHNT, CDR2 YYREEE (reference sequence). V was pared by 3 bases and J by 2 bases, with 6 bases of the junction left unmatched. CDR3 size: 18 residues. The CDR3 spells CASSSGLAGGRFTDTQYF. In nucleotides, the CDR3 is TGTGCCAGCAGCTCGGGACTAGCGGGGGGGCGGTTCACAGATACGCAGTATTTT. Variable domain in full (rest from reference TRBV5-4 and TRBJ2-3): ETGVTQSPTHLIKTRGQQVTLRCSSQSGHNTVSWYQQALGQGPQFIFQYYREEENGRGNFPPRFSGLQFPNYSSELNVNALELDDSALYLCASSSGLAGGRFTDTQYFGPGTRLTVL.

The chain uses TRBV7-8 and TRBJ2-3; D might be TRBD2 (5 bases). This CDR3 has 14 residues. Germline lookup yields CDR1 SGHVS and CDR2 FQNEAQ. The ends were cut back, 5 bases at V and 3 bases at J, with 12 bases in the middle. The CDR3 sequence is CASSAGRRTDTQYF. CDR3 DNA: TGTGCCAGCAGCGCCGGTAGGAGGACAGATACGCAGTATTTT.

This rearrangement joins TRBV6-5 to TRBJ1-2, with unresolved D. Looked up from germline, CDR1 is MNHEY and CDR2 is SVGAGI. Deletions cut 4 bases from V and 1 base from J, with 4 bases between. The CDR3 runs 12 residues. The CDR3 is CASSSRNYGYTF. In nucleotides, the CDR3 is TGTGCCAGCAGTTCCCGTAACTATGGCTACACCTTC.

The rearrangement joins TRBV7-9 to TRBJ1-2, with D maybe TRBD1 (6 bases). Per germline, CDR1 SEHNR and CDR2 FQNEAQ (reference sequence). V dropped 5 bases and J dropped 4 bases, with 26 bases sitting between them. This CDR3 has 18 amino acids. The CDR3 bases are TGTGCCAGCAGCCCAATAGGGAACCGGGGACAACTTATCTATGGCTACACCTTC. This gives the protein CASSPIGNRGQLIYGYTF.

The chain has TRBV4-1 and TRBJ1-1; 8 positions agree with TRBD1. V lost 2 bases to trimming and J lost 3 bases; unmatched junction nucleotides: 17. The CDR3 totals 19 residues. Germline V gene data show CDR1 as MGHRA and CDR2 as YSYEKL. CDR3 loop: CASSQSDARDRYIDTEAFF. The CDR3 nucleotides read TGCGCCAGCAGCCAAAGTGATGCCCGGGACAGGTACATTGACACTGAAGCTTTCTTT.

V usage is TRBV5-5 and J usage is TRBJ1-2; 7 nucleotides line up with TRBD1. Germline lookup yields CDR1 SGHKS and CDR2 YYEKEE (reference sequence). The trim removed 0 bases at V and 5 bases at J, leaving 4 bases unmatched. This CDR3 contains 14 residues. The CDR3 DNA is TGTGCCAGCAGCTTGGCAACACAGGGGTATGGCTACACCTTC. This sequence encodes CASSLATQGYGYTF.

The V and J genes are TRBV15 and TRBJ1-1; D is undetermined. In germline, CDR1 is LNHNV, CDR2 YYDKDF (reference sequence). The CDR3 extends over 13 amino acids. V lost 7 bases and J lost 1, with 10 bases in between. The CDR3 DNA sequence: TGTGCCACCATGCGACAATCGAACACTGAAGCTTTCTTT. Encoded protein: CATMRQSNTEAFF.

The chain has TRBV19 and TRBJ1-1; TRBD1 matches 8 bases. The trim removed 7 bases at V and 1 base at J, leaving 11 bases unmatched. The CDR3 sequence is 16 residues long. Germline loops: CDR1 LNHDA, CDR2 SQIVND (reference sequence). The CDR3 bases are TGTGCCAGTACCTTCTTCGGACAGGGCCGGAACACTGAAGCTTTCTTT. Translation gives CASTFFGQGRNTEAFF.

J is TRBJ1-2 and V is TRBV18, with D possibly matching TRBD1 (6 bases). Germline CDR1 is KGHSH and CDR2 is LQKENI. The CDR3 has 15 residues. V gave up 1 base and J gave up 7 bases, with 16 bases separating them. In nucleotides, the CDR3 is TGTGCCAGCTCACCACAGACAGGCCTAGGGAGTGGCTACACCTTC. Its protein is CASSPQTGLGSGYTF.

The chain links TRBV9 to TRBJ2-5; D unclear. The CDR3 spans 12 residues. V shed 3 bases and J shed 5 bases, with 8 bases lying between them. Germline CDR1 is SGDLS and CDR2 is YYNGEE. The DNA for the CDR3 is TGTGCCAGCAGCGGAGGTTCGGAGACCCAGTACTTC. Amino acids: CASSGGSETQYF.

Comments on this clone: Different DNA sequences within this sample yield the same CDR3. The chain employs TRBV7-2 and TRBJ1-1, with D possibly matching TRBD1 (5 bases). The V end lost 1 base, the J end lost 1 base, and 7 bases lay between the germline ends. The CDR3 runs 14 residues. Germline V lookup: CDR1 SGHTA, CDR2 FQGNSA. CDR3 in DNA: TGTGCCAGCAGCTTAGTCGGGGGGAACACTGAAGCTTTCTTT. The encoded protein is CASSLVGGNTEAFF.

This clone was seen a single time. The CDR3: CASSLSLGGMAGELFF. CDR3 bases: TGTGCCAGCAGCTTAAGTTTGGGAGGGATGGCCGGGGAGCTGTTTTTT. The chain is built from TRBV11-3 and TRBJ2-2, with 7 bases matching TRBD2. Trimming removed 2 bases from V and 6 bases from J; junction bases left unmatched: 9. This CDR3 contains 16 residues. Germline values: CDR1 SGHNT, CDR2 YENEEA.

The rearrangement joins TRBV12-5 to TRBJ2-1; 12 nucleotides line up with TRBD2. CDR1 is LGHNT, CDR2 FRNRAP, per germline. The length of the CDR3 is 16 residues. J gave up 4 bases and V 2 bases, and 3 bases lay outside the gene matches. This chain's CDR3 is CASGLPLAGGYNEQFF. The CDR3 nucleotides are TGTGCTAGTGGTTTGCCACTAGCGGGGGGTTACAATGAGCAGTTCTTC.

This chain joins TRBV7-2 and TRBJ1-5, with D unclear. V lost 3 bases, J lost 3 bases, and 9 bases lay in between. CDR3 length: 14 residues. Germline CDR1 reads SGHTA; CDR2 reads FQGNSA. This CDR3 reads CASSFGGVNQPQHF. The CDR3 region has the DNA TGTGCCAGCAGCTTCGGCGGCGTCAATCAGCCCCAGCATTTT.

This clone showed up just once. The genes are TRBV18 and TRBJ1-6; no reliable D call. Looked up from germline, CDR1 is KGHSH and CDR2 is LQKENI. The CDR3 spans 15 residues. V shed 4 bases and J shed 11 bases, with 18 bases lying between them. DNA for the CDR3: TGTGCCAGCTCACGTGAGGGCACGGGAAAGGCACCCCTCCACTTT. Its translation is CASSREGTGKAPLHF.

J is TRBJ1-3 and V is TRBV19; D is perhaps TRBD1 (5 bases). Germline CDR1 LNHDA, CDR2 SQIVND (reference sequence). Trimming cost V 7 bases and J 2 bases, with 12 bases left between them. The CDR3 has 14 amino acids. The CDR3 protein is CASTKPGAGNTIYF. CDR3 sequence (DNA): TGTGCCAGTACCAAACCGGGGGCTGGAAACACCATATATTTT.